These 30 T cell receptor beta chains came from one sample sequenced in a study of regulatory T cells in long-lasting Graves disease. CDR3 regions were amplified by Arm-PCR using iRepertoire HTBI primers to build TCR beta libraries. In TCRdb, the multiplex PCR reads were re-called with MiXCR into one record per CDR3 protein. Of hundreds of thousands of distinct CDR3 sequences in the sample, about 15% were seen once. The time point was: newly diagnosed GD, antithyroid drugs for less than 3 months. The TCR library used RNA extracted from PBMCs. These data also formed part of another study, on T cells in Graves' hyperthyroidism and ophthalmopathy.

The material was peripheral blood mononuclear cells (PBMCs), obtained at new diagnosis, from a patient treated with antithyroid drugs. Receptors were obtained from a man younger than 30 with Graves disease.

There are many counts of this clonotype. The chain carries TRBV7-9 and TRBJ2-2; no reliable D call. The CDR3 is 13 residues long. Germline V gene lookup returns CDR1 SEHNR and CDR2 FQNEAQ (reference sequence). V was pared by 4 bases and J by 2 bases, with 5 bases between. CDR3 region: CASSSPNTGELFF. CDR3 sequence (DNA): TGTGCCAGCAGCTCACCAAACACCGGGGAGCTGTTTTTT.

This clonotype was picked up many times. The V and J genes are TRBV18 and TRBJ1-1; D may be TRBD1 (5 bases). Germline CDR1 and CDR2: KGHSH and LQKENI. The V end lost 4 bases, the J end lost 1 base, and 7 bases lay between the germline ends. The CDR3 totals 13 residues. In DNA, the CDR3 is TGTGCCAGCTCACGGGGCACGAACACTGAAGCTTTCTTT. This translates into CASSRGTNTEAFF.

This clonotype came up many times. This chain's CDR3 is CASSHGSTRRGSTQYF. As DNA, the CDR3 is TGCGCCAGCAGCCATGGATCCACTAGACGGGGATCGACCCAGTACTTC. The chain has TRBV4-1 and TRBJ2-5; tentatively, D is TRBD2 (5 bases). Trimming removed 3 bases at V and 7 bases at J, with 21 bases between. Germline V gene data show CDR1 as MGHRA and CDR2 as YSYEKL. The CDR3 has 16 amino acids.

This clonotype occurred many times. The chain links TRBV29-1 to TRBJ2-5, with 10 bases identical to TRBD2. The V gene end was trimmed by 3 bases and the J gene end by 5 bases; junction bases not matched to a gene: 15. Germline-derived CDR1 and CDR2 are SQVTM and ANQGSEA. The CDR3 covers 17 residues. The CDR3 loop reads CSVDASSGSRVAETQYF. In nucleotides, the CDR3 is TGCAGCGTTGACGCGTCTAGCGGGAGTAGGGTCGCGGAGACCCAGTACTTC.

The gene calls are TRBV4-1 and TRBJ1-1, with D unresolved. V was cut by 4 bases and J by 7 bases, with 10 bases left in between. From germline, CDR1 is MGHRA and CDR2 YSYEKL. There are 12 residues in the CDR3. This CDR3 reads CASSRIRNEAFF. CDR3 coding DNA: TGCGCCAGCAGCCGAATAAGGAATGAAGCTTTCTTT.

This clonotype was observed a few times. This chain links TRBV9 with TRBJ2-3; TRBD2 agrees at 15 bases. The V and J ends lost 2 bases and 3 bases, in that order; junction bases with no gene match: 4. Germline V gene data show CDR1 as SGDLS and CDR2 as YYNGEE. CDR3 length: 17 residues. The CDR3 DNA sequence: TGTGCCAGCAGCGTGGGACTAGCGGGAGGAGGGACAGATACGCAGTATTTT. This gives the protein CASSVGLAGGGTDTQYF.

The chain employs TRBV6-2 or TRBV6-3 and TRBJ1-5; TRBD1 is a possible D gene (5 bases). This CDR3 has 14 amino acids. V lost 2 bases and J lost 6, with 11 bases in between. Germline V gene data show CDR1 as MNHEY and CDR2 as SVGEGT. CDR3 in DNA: TGTGCCAGCAGTTACGGGAGGGGTACTCAGCCCCAGCATTTT. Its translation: CASSYGRGTQPQHF.

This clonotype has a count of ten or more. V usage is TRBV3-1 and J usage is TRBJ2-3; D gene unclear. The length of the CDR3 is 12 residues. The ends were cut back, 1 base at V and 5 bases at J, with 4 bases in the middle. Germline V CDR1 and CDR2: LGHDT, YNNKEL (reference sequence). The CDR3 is CASSQGGDTQYF. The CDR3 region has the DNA TGTGCCAGCAGCCAAGGTGGAGATACGCAGTATTTT.

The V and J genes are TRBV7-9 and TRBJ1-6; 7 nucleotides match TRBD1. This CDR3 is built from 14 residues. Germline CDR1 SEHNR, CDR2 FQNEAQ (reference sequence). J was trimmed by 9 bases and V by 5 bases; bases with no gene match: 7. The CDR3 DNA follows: TGTGCCAGCAGCCCGACAGGGATCGGTTCACCCCTCCACTTT. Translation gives CASSPTGIGSPLHF.

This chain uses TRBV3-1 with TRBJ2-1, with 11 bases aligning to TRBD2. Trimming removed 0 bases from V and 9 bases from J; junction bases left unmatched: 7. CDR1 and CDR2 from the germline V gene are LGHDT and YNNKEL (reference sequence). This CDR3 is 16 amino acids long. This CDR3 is CASSQDLTSGMVEQFF. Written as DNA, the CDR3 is TGTGCCAGCAGCCAAGATCTGACTAGCGGGATGGTTGAGCAGTTCTTC.

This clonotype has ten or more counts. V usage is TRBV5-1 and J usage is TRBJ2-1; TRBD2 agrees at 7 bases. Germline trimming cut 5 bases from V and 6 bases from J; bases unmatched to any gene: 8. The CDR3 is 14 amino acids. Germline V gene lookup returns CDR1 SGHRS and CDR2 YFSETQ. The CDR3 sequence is CASRSSGAPNEQFF. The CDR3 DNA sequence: TGCGCCAGCAGATCGAGCGGGGCCCCCAATGAGCAGTTCTTC.

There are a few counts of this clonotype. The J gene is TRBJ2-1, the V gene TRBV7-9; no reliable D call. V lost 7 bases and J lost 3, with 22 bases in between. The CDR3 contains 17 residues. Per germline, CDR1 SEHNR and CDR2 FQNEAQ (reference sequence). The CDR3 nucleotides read TGTGCCAGCAATACCCTTCCACCCTCACCCAACTACAATGAGCAGTTCTTC. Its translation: CASNTLPPSPNYNEQFF.

The CDR3 bases are TGTGCCAGCAGGTCGACCGACAGCCCCTATGGCTACACCTTC. It yields the protein CASRSTDSPYGYTF. This rearrangement joins TRBV2 to TRBJ1-2, with D perhaps matching TRBD1 (5 bases). The CDR3 runs to 14 residues. Trimming cost V 6 bases and J 4 bases, with 15 bases left between them. Germline-derived CDR1 and CDR2 are SNHLY and FYNNEI.

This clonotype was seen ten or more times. CDR3 sequence: CASSVGQHKNIQYF. For the CDR3, the DNA is TGCGCCAGCAGCGTGGGACAGCACAAAAACATTCAGTACTTC. This chain links TRBV5-1 with TRBJ2-4; TRBD1 agrees at 7 bases. There are 14 residues in the CDR3. Looked up from germline, CDR1 is SGHRS and CDR2 is YFSETQ. V gave up 4 bases and J gave up 3 bases; unmatched junction bases: 4.

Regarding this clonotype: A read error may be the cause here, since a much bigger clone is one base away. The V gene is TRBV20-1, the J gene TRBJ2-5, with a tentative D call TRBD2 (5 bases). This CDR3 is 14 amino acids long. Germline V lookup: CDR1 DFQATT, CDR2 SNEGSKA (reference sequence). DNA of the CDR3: TGCAGTGCTAGATCCCCTAGCCTTCAAGAGACCCGGTACTTC. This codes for CSARSPSLQETRYF.

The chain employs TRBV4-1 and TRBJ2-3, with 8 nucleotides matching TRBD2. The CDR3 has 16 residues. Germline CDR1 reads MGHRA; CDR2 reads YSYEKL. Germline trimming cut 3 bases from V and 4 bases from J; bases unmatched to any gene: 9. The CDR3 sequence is CASSQGAGGFSDTQYF. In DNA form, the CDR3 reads TGCGCCAGCAGCCAGGGGGCGGGAGGTTTTTCAGATACGCAGTATTTT.

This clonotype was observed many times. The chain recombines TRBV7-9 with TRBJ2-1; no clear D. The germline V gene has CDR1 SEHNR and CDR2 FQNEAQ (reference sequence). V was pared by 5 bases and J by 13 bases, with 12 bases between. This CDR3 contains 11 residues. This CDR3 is CASSPLLHQFF. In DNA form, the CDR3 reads TGTGCCAGCAGCCCCCTTTTACATCAGTTCTTC.

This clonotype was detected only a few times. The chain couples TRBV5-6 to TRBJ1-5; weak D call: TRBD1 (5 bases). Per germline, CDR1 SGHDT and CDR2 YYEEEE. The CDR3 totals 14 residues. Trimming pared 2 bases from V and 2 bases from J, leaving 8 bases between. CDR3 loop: CASSFRQRNQPQHF. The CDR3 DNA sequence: TGTGCCAGCAGCTTCCGACAGCGCAATCAGCCCCAGCATTTT.

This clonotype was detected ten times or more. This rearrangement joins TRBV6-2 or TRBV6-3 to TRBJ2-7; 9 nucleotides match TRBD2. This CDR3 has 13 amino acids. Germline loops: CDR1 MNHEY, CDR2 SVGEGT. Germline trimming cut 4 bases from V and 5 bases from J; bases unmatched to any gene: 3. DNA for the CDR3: TGTGCCAGCAGTTGGCGGGAGGGCCACGAGCAGTACTTC. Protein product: CASSWREGHEQYF.

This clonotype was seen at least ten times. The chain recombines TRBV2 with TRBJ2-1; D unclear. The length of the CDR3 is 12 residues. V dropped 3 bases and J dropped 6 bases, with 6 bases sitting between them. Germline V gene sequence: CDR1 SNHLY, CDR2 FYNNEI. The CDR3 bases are TGTGCCAGCAGTGATGGTTCCAATGAGCAGTTCTTC. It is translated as CASSDGSNEQFF.

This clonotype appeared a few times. The DNA of the CDR3 is TGTGCCAGCAGTTTAACCCCCACTGAAGCTTTCTTT. Translated: CASSLTPTEAFF. This chain connects TRBV12-3 or TRBV12-4 to TRBJ1-1; D not resolved. The CDR3 has 12 amino acids. V lost 2 bases to trimming and J lost 4 bases, with 5 bases between them.

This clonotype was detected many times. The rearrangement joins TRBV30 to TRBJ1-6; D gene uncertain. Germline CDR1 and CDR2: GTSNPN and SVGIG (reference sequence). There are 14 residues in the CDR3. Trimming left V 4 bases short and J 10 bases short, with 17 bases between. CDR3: CAWNSGPGGSPLHF. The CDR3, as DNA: TGTGCCTGGAACAGTGGCCCAGGAGGGTCACCCCTCCACTTT.

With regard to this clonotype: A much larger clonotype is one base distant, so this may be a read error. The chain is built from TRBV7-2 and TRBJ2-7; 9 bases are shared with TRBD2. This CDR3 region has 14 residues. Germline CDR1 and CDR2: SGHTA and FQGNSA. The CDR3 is CAWSGRTLTYERYF. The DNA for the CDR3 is TGTGCCTGGAGCGGGAGGACACTTACCTACGAGCGGTACTTC. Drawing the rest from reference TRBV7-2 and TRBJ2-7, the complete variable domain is GAGVSQSPSNKVTEKGKDVELRCDPISGHTALYWYRQSLGQGLEFLIYFQGNSAPDKSGLPSDRFSAERTGGSVSTLTIQRTQQEDSAVYLCAWSGRTLTYERYFGPGTRLTVT.

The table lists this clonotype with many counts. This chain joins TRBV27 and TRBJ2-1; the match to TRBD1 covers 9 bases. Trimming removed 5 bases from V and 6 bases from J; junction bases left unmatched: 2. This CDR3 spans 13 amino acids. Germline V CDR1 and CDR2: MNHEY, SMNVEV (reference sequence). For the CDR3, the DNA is TGTGCCAGCAGTCGACAGGGGGGCAATGAGCAGTTCTTC. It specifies CASSRQGGNEQFF.

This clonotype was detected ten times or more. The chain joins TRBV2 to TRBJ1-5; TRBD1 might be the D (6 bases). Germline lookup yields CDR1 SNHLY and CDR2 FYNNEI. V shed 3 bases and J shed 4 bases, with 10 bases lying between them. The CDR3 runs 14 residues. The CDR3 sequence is CASSDGGQNQPQHF. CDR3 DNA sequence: TGTGCCAGCAGTGACGGGGGGCAAAATCAGCCCCAGCATTTT.

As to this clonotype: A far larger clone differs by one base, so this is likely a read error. The CDR3: CASSYEGNTEAFF. The CDR3 nucleotides are TGTGCCAGCAGTTACGAGGGGAACACTGAAGCTTTCTTT. The gene calls are TRBV2 and TRBJ1-1; D uncertain. The germline gives CDR1 SNHLY, CDR2 FYNNEI. Trimming stripped 5 bases from V and 1 base from J, with 8 bases between. The CDR3 length is 13 residues.

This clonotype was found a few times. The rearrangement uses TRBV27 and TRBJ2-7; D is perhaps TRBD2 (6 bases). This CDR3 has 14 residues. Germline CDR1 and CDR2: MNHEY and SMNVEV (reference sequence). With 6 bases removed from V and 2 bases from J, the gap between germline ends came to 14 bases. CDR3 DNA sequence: TGTGCCAGCAGCCACCGGGACTTTACCTACGAGCAGTACTTC. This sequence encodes CASSHRDFTYEQYF.

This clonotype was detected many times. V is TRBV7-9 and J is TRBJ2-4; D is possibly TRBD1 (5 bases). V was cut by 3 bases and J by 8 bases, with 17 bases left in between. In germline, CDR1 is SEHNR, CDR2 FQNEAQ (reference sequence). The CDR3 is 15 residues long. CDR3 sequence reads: CASSFQGDVPDIQYF. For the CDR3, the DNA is TGTGCCAGCAGCTTCCAGGGCGACGTCCCTGACATTCAGTACTTC.

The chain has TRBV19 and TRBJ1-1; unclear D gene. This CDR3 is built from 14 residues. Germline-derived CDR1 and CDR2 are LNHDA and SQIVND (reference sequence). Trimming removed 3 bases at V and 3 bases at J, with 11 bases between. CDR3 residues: CASSIAWRDTEAFF. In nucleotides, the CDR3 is TGTGCCAGTAGTATTGCATGGCGGGACACTGAAGCTTTCTTT.

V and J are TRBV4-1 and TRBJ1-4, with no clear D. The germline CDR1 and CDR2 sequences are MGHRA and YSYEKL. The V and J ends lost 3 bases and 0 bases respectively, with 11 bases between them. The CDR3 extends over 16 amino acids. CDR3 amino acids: CASSQRERATNEKLFF. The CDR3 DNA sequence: TGCGCCAGCAGCCAGAGAGAGAGGGCAACTAATGAAAAACTGTTTTTT.